This TCR beta chain was observed in a study of CD8+ T cells in alopecia areata. Overall study context: A regimen of oral tofacitinib, 5 to 10 mg twice daily, was given to treated patients. Tofacitinib dosing lasted 6 to 18 months, which was then followed by 6 months off drug. Whole-study results and caveats: Lesional scalp exceeded normal scalp in clonality, especially in alopecia totalis/universalis.

Sequencing relied on a cDNA template that was reverse transcribed from extracted RNA. Only in-frame clones appear in the TCRdb table, and some are missing; sequencing was by immunoSEQ multiplex PCR. The table records 140,000 or so clones, approximately 50% of them present only once. Concerning this clone itself: Its specificity is unknown.

Germline V lookup: CDR1 SGHTA, CDR2 FQGNSA. CDR3 length: 15 residues. V was clipped by 2 bases and J by 0 bases, with 10 bases between them. Alopecia areata patients had lesional scalp punch biopsies and peripheral blood taken from them. This clonotype originated in a human donor with alopecia areata. The sample in question was CD4+ T cells sorted from blood, obtained at week 0. V usage is TRBV7-2 and J usage is TRBJ1-2; D is possibly TRBD1 (6 bases). CDR3 in DNA: TGTGCCAGCAGCTTACAGGGGCCCTCTAACTATGGCTACACCTTC. Amino acid sequence: CASSLQGPSNYGYTF.